Sequencing of this T cell receptor (beta chain) was carried out in a study of T-cell reconstitution after alpha-beta-depleted transplantation in children (dated by TCRdb to 2016 to 2017). About the investigation overall: T-cell immune reconstitution after TCRalphabeta/CD19-depleted allogeneic hematopoietic cell transplantation in children was quantitatively tracked in the study by means of TCR repertoire profiling.

Results and caveats for the whole study, not just this receptor: Over the following months the frequencies of hyperexpanded clones went down, and after one year T-cell counts and TCRbeta diversity were mostly credited to newly produced T cells. Apparently early alphabetaT-cell count recovery about two months after transplant reportedly relied on only several hundred rapidly expanded clones derived from non-depleted graft cells. In some patients, the high TCRbeta diversity seen at day 60 was put down to recipient T cells and intrathymic progenitors that had survived conditioning.

This sample's treatment or condition label indicates: allogeneic hematopoietic cell transplantation with graft depleted of TCRalphabeta T cells and CD19 B cells. Transplant recipients were children who received TCRalphabeta/CD19-depleted allogeneic hematopoietic cell grafts. The library relied on PCR. Sequencing instrument: Illumina HiSeq 2500. TCR libraries were prepared with molecular barcoding, using unique molecular identifiers to normalize TCRbeta repertoire quantification. TCRdb reprocessed the public reads (quality trimming at Q25 with fastp, clone calling with MiXCR) and kept in-frame beta chains. Every entry covers one CDR3 protein and lists the most common genes and DNA from its rows. Within this sample are about 200,000 distinct CDR3 sequences, with 5.5% to 7% of them counted one time only. The ten most abundant clones make up just over 5.5% of the sample. In its sample, this clonotype was seen a few times. The antigen it recognizes is unknown. Within one base of it there is no much larger clone, and no base qualities were kept.

V is shortened by 0 bases, J by 3 bases, and the region joining them spans 7 bases. The CDR3 runs 14 amino acids, cysteine and phenylalanine included. Only the CDR3 part of the read is kept: 42 bases, read in frame from the first base. The germline V gene encodes CDR1 LNHDA and CDR2 SQIVND (reference sequence). This clonotype was sampled from a boy aged 2 to 9 with acute lymphoblastic leukemia, due to receive a stem cell transplant. The chain uses TRBV19 and TRBJ2-3; the D gene is perhaps TRBD2, from 5 matching bases. The sample in question was PBMCs, obtained before TCRalphabeta/CD19-depleted stem cell transplant. The CDR3 is CASSIDSGTDTQYF. The sequenced DNA: TGTGCCAGTAGTATAGACTCGGGAACAGATACGCAGTATTTT. Extended through the reference TRBV19 and TRBJ2-3 proteins, this CDR3 yields the full variable domain: DGGITQSPKYLFRKEGQNVTLSCEQNLNHDAMYWYRQDPGQGLRLIYYSQIVNDFQKGDIAEGYSVSREKKESFPLTVTSAQKNPTAFYLCASSIDSGTDTQYFGPGTRLTVL.